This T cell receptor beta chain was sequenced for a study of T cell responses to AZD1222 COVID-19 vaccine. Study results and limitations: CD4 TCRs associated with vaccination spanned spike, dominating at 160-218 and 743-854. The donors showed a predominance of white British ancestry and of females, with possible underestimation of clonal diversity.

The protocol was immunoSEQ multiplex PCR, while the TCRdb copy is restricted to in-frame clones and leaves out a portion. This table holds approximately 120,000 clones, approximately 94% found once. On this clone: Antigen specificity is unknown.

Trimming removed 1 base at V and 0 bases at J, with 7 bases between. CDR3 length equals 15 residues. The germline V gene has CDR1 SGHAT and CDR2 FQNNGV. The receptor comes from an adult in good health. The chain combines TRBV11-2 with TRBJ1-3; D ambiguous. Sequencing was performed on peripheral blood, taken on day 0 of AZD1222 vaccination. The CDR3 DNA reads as TGTGCCAGCAGCTTAGCGCTGGGCTCTGGAAACACCATATATTTT. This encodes CASSLALGSGNTIYF.